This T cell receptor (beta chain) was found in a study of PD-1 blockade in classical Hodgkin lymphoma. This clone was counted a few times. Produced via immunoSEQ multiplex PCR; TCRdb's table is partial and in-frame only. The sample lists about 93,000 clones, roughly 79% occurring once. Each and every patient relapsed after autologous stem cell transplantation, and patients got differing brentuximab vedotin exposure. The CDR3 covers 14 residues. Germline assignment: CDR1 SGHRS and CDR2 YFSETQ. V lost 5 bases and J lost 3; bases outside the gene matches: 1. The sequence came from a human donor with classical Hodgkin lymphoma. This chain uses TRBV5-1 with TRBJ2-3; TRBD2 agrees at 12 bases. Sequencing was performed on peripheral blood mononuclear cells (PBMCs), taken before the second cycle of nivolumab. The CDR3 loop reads CASRTSGRTDTQYF. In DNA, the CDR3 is TGCGCCAGCAGAACTAGCGGGAGGACAGATACGCAGTATTTT.